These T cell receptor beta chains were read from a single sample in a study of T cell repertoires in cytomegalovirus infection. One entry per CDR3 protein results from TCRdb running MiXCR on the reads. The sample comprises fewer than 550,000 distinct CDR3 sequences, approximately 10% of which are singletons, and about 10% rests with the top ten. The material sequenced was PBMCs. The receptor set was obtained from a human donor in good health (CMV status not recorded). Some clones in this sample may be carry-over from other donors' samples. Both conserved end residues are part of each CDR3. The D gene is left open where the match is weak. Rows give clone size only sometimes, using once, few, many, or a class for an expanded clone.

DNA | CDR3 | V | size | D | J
TGCAGTGCGAGGACTAGCGGGGGGCAGGCCTACAATGAGCAGTTCTTC | CSARTSGGQAYNEQFF | TRBV20-1 | many | TRBD2 | TRBJ2-1
TGCGCCAGCAGCGGGGGACAGGGGGGCAGTGAGCAGTTCTTC | CASSGGQGGSEQFF | TRBV5-1 | NA | TRBD1 | TRBJ2-1
TGTGCCAGCAGTTCACAAAAGGGGTGGGAAGCTTTCTTT | CASSSQKGWEAFF | TRBV6-1 | NA | NA | TRBJ1-1
TGTGCCAGCAGCTTAGAACTCGGGCTAGCGGGTCTCACAGATACGCAGTATTTT | CASSLELGLAGLTDTQYF | TRBV11-2 | many | TRBD2 | TRBJ2-3
TGTGCCAGCCGGGATATTGGGGGGAACACTGAAGCTTTCTTT | CASRDIGGNTEAFF | TRBV7-2 | many | NA | TRBJ1-1
TGTGCCAGCAGCTCCCAGGGACTAGACGGGGAGCTGTTTTTT | CASSSQGLDGELFF | TRBV7-8 | many | TRBD2 | TRBJ2-2
TGTGCCAGCAGCCCTTGGGACAGGATCACTGAAGCTTTCTTT | CASSPWDRITEAFF | TRBV7-9 | NA | TRBD1 | TRBJ1-1
TGTGCCAGCACCTTACGGGGGGTAAGCACAGATACGCAGTATTTT | CASTLRGVSTDTQYF | TRBV4-2 | NA | TRBD2 | TRBJ2-3
TGTGCCACCAGCAGAGACGCATTCCGGGACAGGCGATCCAATGAGCAGTTCTTC | CATSRDAFRDRRSNEQFF | TRBV15 | many | TRBD1 | TRBJ2-1
TGCGCCAGCAGCCAAGATCCCAGCGGGGGTACGGAGCAGTACTTC | CASSQDPSGGTEQYF | TRBV4-1 | many | TRBD2 | TRBJ2-7
TGTGCCAGCAGTGGCCGGACAGGGACTCAGCCCCAGCATTTT | CASSGRTGTQPQHF | TRBV2 | many | TRBD1 | TRBJ1-5
TGCAGTGCTGGCACCGATGGCTACACCTTC | CSAGTDGYTF | TRBV20-1 | NA | NA | TRBJ1-2
TGCGCCAGCAGCTTACATTACCAAGAGACCCAGTACTTC | CASSLHYQETQYF | TRBV5-1 | NA | NA | TRBJ2-5
TGTGCCAGCAGTTACAGGGAACAAAACACTGAAGCTTTCTTT | CASSYREQNTEAFF | TRBV6-5 | many | NA | TRBJ1-1
TGTGCCAGCAGCTTACCGGGACAGAGGACCGGGGAGCTGTTTTTT | CASSLPGQRTGELFF | TRBV7-9 | few | TRBD1 | TRBJ2-2
TGCGCCAGCAGCTTCGGGACTATCACAGATACGCAGTATTTT | CASSFGTITDTQYF | TRBV5-1 | many | TRBD2 | TRBJ2-3
TGTGCCGGGACTAGCCACCACTCTAGCACAGATACGCAGTATTTT | CAGTSHHSSTDTQYF | TRBV7-9 | many | TRBD2 | TRBJ2-3
TGTGCCAGCAGTTTGCCGGGCTCTCCGGAGACCCAGTACTTC | CASSLPGSPETQYF | TRBV12-3/TRBV12-4 | many | NA | TRBJ2-5
TGTGCCAGCAGCGCGGGTCCAGGGGATTTGGATGAGCAGTTCTTC | CASSAGPGDLDEQFF | TRBV9 | NA | NA | TRBJ2-1
TGTGCCAGCACCTATCCTGGGAGAGGGGAGACCTACGAGCAGTACTTC | CASTYPGRGETYEQYF | TRBV28 | many | NA | TRBJ2-7
TGCAGCGTATCTATCCGGGAAAGGGCGGTGTGGGACGAGCAGTACTTC | CSVSIRERAVWDEQYF | TRBV29-1 | NA | NA | TRBJ2-7
TGCAGCGTTGGCGACAGGGCTTGGGGCTACACCTTC | CSVGDRAWGYTF | TRBV29-1 | many | TRBD1 | TRBJ1-2
TGTGCCAGCAGACGAGGGGACATAGACACAGATACGCAGTATTTT | CASRRGDIDTDTQYF | TRBV6-1 | many | NA | TRBJ2-3
TGCAGCGCCCGGGACAGTGAAATGAGCGTCCTGACTTTC | CSARDSEMSVLTF | TRBV29-1 | NA | TRBD1 | TRBJ2-6
TGTGCCAGCAGTTTAAAAGGGAGCGGGTACGAGCAGTACTTC | CASSLKGSGYEQYF | TRBV27 | few | NA | TRBJ2-7
TGTGCCAGCAGCTTGGAGAGAGCGGTAGAGACCCAGTACTTC | CASSLERAVETQYF | TRBV5-4 | few | NA | TRBJ2-5